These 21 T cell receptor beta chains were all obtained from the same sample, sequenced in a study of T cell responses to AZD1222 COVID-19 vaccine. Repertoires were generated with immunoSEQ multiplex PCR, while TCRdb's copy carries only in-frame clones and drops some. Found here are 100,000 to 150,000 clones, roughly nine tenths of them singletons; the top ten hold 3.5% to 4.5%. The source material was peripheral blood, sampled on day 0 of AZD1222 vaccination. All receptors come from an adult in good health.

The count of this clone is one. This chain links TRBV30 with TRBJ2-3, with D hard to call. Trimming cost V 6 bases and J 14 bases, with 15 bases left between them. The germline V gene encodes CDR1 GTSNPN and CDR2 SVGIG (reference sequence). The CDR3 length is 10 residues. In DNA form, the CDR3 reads TGTGCCTGCCAGAGTGGTAACCCGTATTTT. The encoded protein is CACQSGNPYF.

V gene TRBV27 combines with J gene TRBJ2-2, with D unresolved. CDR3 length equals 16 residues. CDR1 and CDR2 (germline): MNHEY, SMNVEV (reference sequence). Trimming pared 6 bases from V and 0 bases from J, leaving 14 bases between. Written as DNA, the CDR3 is TGTGCCAGCAGGTCCGCGGCGGCCTCGAACACCGGGGAGCTGTTTTTT. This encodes CASRSAAASNTGELFF.

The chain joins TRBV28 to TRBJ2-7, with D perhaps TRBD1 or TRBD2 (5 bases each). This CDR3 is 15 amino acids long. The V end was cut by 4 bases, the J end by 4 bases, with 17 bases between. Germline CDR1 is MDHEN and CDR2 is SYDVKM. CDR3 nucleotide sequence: TGTGCCAGCAGTTCATATTACCCAGGGAGATACGAGCAGTACTTC. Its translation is CASSSYYPGRYEQYF.

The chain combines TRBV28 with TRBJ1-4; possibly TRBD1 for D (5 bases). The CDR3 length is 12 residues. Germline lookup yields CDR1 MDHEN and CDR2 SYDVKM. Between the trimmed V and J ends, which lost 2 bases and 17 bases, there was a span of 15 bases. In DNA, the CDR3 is TGTGCCAGCAGTTTAGGGAGCCGGGGGTGTTTTTTT. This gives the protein CASSLGSRGCFF.

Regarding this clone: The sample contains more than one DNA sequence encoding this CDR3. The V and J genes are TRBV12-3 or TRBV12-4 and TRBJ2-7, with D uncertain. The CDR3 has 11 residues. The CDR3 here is CASARTYEQYF. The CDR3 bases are TGTGCATCTGCGCGCACCTACGAGCAGTACTTC.

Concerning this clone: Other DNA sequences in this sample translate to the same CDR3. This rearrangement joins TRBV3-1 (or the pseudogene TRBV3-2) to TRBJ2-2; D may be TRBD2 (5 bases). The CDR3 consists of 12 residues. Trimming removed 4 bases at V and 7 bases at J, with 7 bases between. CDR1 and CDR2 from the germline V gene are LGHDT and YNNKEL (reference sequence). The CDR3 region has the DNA TGTGCCAGCAGCCTTGAGGGCGGGGAGCTGTTTTTT. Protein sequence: CASSLEGGELFF.

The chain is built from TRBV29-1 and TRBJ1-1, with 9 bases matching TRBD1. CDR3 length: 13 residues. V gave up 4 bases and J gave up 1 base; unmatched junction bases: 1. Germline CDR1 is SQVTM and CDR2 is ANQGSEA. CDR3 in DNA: TGCAGCGTTGGGACAGGGGCGAACACTGAAGCTTTCTTT. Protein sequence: CSVGTGANTEAFF.

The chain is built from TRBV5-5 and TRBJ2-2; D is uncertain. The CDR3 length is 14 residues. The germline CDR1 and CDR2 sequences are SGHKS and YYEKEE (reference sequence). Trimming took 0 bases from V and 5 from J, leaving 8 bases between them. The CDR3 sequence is CASSLGTTTGELFF. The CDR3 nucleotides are TGTGCCAGCAGCTTGGGAACGACTACCGGGGAGCTGTTTTTT.

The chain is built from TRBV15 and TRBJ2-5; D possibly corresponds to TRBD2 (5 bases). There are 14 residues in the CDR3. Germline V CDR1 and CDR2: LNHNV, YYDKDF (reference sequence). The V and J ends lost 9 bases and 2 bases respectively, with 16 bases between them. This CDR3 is CATGSSGPQETQYF. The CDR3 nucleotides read TGTGCCACGGGGAGCTCGGGCCCTCAAGAGACCCAGTACTTC.

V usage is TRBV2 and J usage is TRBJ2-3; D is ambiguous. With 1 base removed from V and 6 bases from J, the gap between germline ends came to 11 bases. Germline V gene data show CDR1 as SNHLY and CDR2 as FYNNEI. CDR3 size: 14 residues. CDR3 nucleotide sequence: TGTGCCAGCAGTGAAGACTTGGCTGGGGATACGCAGTATTTT. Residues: CASSEDLAGDTQYF. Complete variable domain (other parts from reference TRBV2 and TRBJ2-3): EPEVTQTPSHQVTQMGQEVILRCVPISNHLYFYWYRQILGQKVEFLVSFYNNEISEKSEIFDDQFSVERPDGSNFTLKIRSTKLEDSAMYFCASSEDLAGDTQYFGPGTRLTVL.

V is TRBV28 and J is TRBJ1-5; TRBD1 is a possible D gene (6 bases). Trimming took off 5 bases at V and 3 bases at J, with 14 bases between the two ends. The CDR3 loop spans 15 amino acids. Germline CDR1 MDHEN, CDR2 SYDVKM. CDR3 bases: TGTGCCAGCAGTGGTTTGGGGGGCGTCAATCAGCCCCAGCATTTT. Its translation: CASSGLGGVNQPQHF.

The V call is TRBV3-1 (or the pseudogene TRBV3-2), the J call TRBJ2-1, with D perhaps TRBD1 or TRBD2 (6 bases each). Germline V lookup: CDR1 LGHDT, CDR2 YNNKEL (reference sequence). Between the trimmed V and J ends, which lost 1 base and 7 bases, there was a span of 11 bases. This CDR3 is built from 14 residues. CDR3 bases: TGTGCCAGCAGCCAAGGGGGGGCGATAAATGAGCAGTTCTTC. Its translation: CASSQGGAINEQFF.

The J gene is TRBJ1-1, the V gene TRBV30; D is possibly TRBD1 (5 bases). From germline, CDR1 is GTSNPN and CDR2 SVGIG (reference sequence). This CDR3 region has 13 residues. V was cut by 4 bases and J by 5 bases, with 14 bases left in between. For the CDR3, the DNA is TGTGCCTGGATTGACCTTGGGGCGACTGAAGCTTTCTTT. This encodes CAWIDLGATEAFF.

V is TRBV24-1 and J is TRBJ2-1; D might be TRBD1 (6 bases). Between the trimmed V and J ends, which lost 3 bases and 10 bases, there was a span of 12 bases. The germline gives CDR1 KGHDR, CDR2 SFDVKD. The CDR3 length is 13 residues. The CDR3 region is CATSDARDTEQFF. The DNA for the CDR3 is TGTGCCACCAGTGATGCCCGGGACACAGAGCAGTTCTTC.

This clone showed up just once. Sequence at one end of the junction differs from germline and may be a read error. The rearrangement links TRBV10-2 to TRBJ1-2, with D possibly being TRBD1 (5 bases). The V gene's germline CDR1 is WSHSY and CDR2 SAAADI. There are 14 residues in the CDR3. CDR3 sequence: CANSAPGENYGYTF. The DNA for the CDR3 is TGCGCCAACAGTGCCCCGGGGGAGAACTATGGCTACACCTTC.

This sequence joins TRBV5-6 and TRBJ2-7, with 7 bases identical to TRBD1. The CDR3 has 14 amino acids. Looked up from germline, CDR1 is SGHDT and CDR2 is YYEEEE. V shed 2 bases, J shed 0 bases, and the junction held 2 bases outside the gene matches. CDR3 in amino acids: CASSLGDSSYEQYF. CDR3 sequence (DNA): TGTGCCAGCAGCTTAGGGGACAGCTCCTACGAGCAGTACTTC.

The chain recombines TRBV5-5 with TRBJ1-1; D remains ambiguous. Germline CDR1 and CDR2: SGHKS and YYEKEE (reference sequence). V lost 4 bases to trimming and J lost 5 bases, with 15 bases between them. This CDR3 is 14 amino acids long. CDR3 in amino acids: CASSREGKGTEAFF. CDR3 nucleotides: TGTGCCAGCAGCCGGGAGGGAAAGGGAACTGAAGCTTTCTTT.

The CDR3 nucleotides read TGTGCCATCAGAAGGACAGGGACGTCTGGAAACACCATATATTTT. Translating gives CAIRRTGTSGNTIYF. The chain links TRBV10-3 to TRBJ1-3; 8 bases match TRBD1. V gave up 6 bases and J gave up 1 base; unmatched junction bases: 5. The CDR3 runs to 15 residues. Germline V CDR1 and CDR2: ENHRY, SYGVKD.

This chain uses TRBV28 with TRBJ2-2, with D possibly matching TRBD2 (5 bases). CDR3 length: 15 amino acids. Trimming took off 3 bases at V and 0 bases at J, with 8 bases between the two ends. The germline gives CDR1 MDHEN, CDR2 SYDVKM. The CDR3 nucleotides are TGTGCCAGCAGTTTCGAGGGCCCGAACACCGGGGAGCTGTTTTTT. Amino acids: CASSFEGPNTGELFF. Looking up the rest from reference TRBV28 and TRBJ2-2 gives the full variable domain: DVKVTQSSRYLVKRTGEKVFLECVQDMDHENMFWYRQDPGLGLRLIYFSYDVKMKEKGDIPEGYSVSREKKERFSLILESASTNQTSMYLCASSFEGPNTGELFFGEGSRLTVL.

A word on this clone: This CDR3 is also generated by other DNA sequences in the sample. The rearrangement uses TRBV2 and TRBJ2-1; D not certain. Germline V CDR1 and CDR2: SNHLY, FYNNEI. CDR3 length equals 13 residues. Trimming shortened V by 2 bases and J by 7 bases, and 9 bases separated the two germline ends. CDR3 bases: TGTGCCAGCAGTGAATGGCAAGGGAATGAGCAGTTCTTC. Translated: CASSEWQGNEQFF.

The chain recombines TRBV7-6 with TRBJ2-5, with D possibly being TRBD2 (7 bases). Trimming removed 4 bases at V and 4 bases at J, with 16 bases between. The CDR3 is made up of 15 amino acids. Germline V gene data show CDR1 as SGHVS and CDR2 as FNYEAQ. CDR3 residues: CASSSWGGLRETQYF. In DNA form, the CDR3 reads TGTGCCAGCAGCTCCTGGGGGGGGCTTCGAGAGACCCAGTACTTC. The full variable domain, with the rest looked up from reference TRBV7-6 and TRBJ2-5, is GAGVSQSPRYKVTKRGQDVALRCDPISGHVSLYWYRQALGQGPEFLTYFNYEAQQDKSGLPNDRFSAERPEGSISTLTIQRTEQRDSAMYRCASSSWGGLRETQYFGPGTRLLVL.